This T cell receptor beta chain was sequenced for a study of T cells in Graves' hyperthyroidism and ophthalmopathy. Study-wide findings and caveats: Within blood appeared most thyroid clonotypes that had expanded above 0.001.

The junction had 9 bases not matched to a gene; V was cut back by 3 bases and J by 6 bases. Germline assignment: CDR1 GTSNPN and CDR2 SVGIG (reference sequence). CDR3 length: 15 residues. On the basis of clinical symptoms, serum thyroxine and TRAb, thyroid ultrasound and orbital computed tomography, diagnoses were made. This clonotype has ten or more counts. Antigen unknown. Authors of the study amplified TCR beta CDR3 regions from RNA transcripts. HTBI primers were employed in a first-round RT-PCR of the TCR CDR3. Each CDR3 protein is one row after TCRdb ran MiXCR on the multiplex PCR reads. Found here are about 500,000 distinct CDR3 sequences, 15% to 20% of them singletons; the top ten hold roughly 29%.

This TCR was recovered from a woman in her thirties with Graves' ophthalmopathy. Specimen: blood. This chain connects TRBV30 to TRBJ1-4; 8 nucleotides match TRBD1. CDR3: CAWRSWTGRDEKLFF. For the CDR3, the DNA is TGTGCCTGGAGATCTTGGACAGGGCGGGATGAAAAACTGTTTTTT.